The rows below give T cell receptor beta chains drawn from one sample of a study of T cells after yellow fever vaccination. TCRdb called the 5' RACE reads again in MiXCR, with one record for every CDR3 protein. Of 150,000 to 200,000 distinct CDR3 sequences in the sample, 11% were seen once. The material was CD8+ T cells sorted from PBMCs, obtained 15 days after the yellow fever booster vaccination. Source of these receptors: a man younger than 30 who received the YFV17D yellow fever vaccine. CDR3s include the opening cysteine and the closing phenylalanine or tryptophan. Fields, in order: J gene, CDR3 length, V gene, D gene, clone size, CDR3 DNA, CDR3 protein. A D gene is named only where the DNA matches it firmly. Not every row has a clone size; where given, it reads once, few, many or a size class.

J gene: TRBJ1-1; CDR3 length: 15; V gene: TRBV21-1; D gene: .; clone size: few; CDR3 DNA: TGTGCCAGCAGCAAAGGGCGGCTGATGAACACTGAAGCTTTCTTT; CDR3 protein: CASSKGRLMNTEAFF
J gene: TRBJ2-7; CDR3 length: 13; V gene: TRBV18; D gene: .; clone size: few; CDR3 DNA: TGTGCCAGCTCACCAGCGGACAGTTACGAGCAGTACTTC; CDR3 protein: CASSPADSYEQYF
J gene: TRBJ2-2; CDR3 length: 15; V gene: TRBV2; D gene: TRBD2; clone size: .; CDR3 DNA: TGTGCCAGCAGTGCGGGACTAACGAACACCGGGGAGCTGTTTTTT; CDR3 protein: CASSAGLTNTGELFF
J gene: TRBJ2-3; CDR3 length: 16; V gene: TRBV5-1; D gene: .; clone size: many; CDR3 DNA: TGCGCCAGCAGCCCTCTACTACTCCTCAGCACAGATACGCAGTATTTT; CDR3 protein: CASSPLLLLSTDTQYF
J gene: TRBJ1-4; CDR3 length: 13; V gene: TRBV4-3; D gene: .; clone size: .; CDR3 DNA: TGCGCCAGCAGCCAAGGAACGCTGGGAGGATTGTTTTTT; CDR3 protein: CASSQGTLGGLFF
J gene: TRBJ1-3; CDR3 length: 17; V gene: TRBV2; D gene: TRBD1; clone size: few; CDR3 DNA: TGTGCCAGCAGGAGACGGGTGACAGGGGGCTCTGGAAACACCATATATTTT; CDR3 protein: CASRRRVTGGSGNTIYF
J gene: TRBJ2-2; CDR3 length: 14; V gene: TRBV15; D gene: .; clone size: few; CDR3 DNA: TGTGCCACCAGCACCAACAAGAACACCGGGGAGCTGTTTTTT; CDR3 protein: CATSTNKNTGELFF
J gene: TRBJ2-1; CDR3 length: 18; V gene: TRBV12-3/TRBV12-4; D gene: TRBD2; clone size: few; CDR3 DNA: TGTGCCAGCAGGCGGCCCATAGCGGGGGGGAGCTCCTACAATGAGCAGTTCTTC; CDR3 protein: CASRRPIAGGSSYNEQFF
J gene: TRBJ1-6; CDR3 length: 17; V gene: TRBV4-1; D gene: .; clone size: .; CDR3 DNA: TGCGCCAGCAGCCAAGCAGGGATGAGCTCCTATAATTCACCCCTCCACTTT; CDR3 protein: CASSQAGMSSYNSPLHF
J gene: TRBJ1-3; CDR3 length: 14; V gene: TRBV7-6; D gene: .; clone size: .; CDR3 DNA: TGTGCCAGCAGCTTTGGTCCTTCTGGAAACACCATATATTTT; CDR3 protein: CASSFGPSGNTIYF
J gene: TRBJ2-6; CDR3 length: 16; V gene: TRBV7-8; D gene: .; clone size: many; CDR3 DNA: TGTGCCAGCAGCTTAGAGGGGACATCCGGGGCCAACGTCCTGACTTTC; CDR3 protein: CASSLEGTSGANVLTF
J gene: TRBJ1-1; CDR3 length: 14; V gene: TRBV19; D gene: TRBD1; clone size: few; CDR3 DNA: TGTGCCAGCCAAAAACAGGGGTTGAACACTGAAGCTTTCTTT; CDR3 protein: CASQKQGLNTEAFF
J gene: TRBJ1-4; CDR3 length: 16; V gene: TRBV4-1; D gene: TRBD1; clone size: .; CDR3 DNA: TGCGCCAGCAGCCAACTCTCCAGGGGGCCTAATGAAAAACTGTTTTTT; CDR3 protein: CASSQLSRGPNEKLFF
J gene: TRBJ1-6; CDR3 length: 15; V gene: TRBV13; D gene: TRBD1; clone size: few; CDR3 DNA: TGTGCCAGCAGCTGGTCGGGGGACAGGGAATCACCCCTCCACTTT; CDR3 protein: CASSWSGDRESPLHF
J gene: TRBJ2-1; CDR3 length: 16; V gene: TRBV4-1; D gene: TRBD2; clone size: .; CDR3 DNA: TGCGCCAGCAGCCAAGAAGCCCGACTAGCGGGGAATGAGCAGTTCTTC; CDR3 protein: CASSQEARLAGNEQFF
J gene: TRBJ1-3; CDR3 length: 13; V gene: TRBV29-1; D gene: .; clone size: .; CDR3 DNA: TGCAGCGCTGGCGCGTACTCTGGAAACACCATATATTTT; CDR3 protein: CSAGAYSGNTIYF
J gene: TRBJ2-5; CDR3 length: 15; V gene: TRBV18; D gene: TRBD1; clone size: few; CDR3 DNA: TGTGCCAGCTCACCAGAGACAGGGGGCTGGGAGACCCAGTACTTC; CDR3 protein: CASSPETGGWETQYF
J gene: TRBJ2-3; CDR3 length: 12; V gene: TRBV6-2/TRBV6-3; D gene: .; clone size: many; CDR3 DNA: TGTGCCAGCAGTTACAGGGGTCCAACGCAGTATTTT; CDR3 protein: CASSYRGPTQYF
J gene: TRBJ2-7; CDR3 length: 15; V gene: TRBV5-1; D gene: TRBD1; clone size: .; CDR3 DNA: TGCGCCAGCAGCTTGCAGGGGGCTGAATATTCCGAGCAGTACTTC; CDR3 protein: CASSLQGAEYSEQYF
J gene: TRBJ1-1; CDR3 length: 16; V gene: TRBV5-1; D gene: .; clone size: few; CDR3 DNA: TGCGCCAGCAGCTTGGGAATTGGGGCCCTGGGGACTGAAGCTTTCTTT; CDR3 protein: CASSLGIGALGTEAFF
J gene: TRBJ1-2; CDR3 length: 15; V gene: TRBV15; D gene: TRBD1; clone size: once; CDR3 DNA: TGTGCCACCAGCAGGCCAGGGGGGACCTACTATGGCTACACCTTC; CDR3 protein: CATSRPGGTYYGYTF
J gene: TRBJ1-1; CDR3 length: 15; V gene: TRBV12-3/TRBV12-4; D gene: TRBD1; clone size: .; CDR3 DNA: TGTGCCAGCAGTGCCGACAGGGGTTATTTTCCTGAAGCTTTCTTT; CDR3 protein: CASSADRGYFPEAFF
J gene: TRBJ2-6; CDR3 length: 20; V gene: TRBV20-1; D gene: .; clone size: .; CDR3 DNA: TGCAGTGCTAGTCCCCAGCCGACAGACGGGTCTTTTTATGGGGCCAACGTCCTGACTTTC; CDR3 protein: CSASPQPTDGSFYGANVLTF
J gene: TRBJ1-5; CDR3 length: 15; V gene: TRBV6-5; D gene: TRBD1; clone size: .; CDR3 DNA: TGTGCCAGCAGCCTTGGACAGGCAGTCAATCAGCCCCAGCATTTT; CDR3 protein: CASSLGQAVNQPQHF